This entry concerns a single T cell receptor beta chain. This CDR3 has 13 residues. Trimming took 4 bases from V and 8 from J; bases not matched to a gene: 7. Germline assignment: CDR1 MNHNS and CDR2 SASEGT. This sample stems from a study of blood T cells in healthy people across ages. Each sample had at least 6 million PBMCs isolated. Through a sample-barcoded 5' primer and a J-beta primer mix, a second PCR was run for roughly 7 to 11 cycles. TCRdb called the 5' RACE reads again in MiXCR, with one record for every CDR3 protein. This table has more than 1,000,000 distinct CDR3 sequences, approximately 25% appearing once. These same data were also listed under a study on T cells of mothers and their children. That paper states: A second PCR was performed with the M1S primer. This primer added sample barcodes and 2-4 random nucleotides.

Sequencing was done on a sample of blood. The rearrangement joins TRBV6-1 to TRBJ1-2; 7 bases map to TRBD1. The TCR was taken from a girl aged 2 to 9 in good health. Here the CDR3 reads CASSGRQGEGYTF. DNA for the CDR3: TGTGCCAGCAGTGGACGACAGGGAGAAGGCTACACCTTC.